Listed below are T cell receptor beta chains from one sample, sequenced in a study of OX40 agonist ivuxolimab in advanced cancers. TCRdb's table, derived via immunoSEQ multiplex PCR, lists solely in-frame clones and lacks some. The table lists about 60,000 clones, roughly nine tenths of them singletons. The sequenced sample was CD4+ or CD8+ T cells sorted from blood, obtained in a trial of the OX40 agonist ivuxolimab. The receptor set was obtained from an adult with an advanced solid tumor such as melanoma, head and neck, liver or kidney cancer. The conserved cysteine and the conserved F or W are not part of the CDR3 here.

TRBJ1-4 TRBV6-6 ASSGQGWEKLF
TRBJ1-1 TRBV4-3 ASSQAGGSNTEAF
TRBJ1-4 TRBV6-5 ASSYSNRNEKLF
TRBJ1-5 TRBV21-1 ASSPQVYSNQPQH
TRBJ2-5 TRBV7-3 ASSLSGAQETQY
TRBJ1-2 TRBV6-1 ASRIQGEDGYT
TRBJ1-2 TRBV7-9 ASSPDRDYGYT
TRBJ2-5 TRBV2 ASRRGEQETQY
TRBJ2-7 TRBV4-3 ASSQGLAGAPYEQY
TRBJ1-1 TRBV7-8 ASSLQTGVMEAF
TRBJ1-2 TRBV5-4 ASSLAVGQNYGYT
TRBJ2-6 TRBV2 ASSESPLGANVLT
TRBJ1-2 TRBV6-5 ASAGTGRKYYGYT
TRBJ1-1 TRBV6-5 ASSGRGNTEAF
TRBJ1-1 TRBV5-6 ASSWSGEAF
TRBJ1-4 TRBV19 ASSIYRGRIEKLF
TRBJ1-1 TRBV29-1 SVGSVNTEAF
TRBJ2-7 TRBV14 ASSQDRTYEQY
TRBJ1-5 TRBV7-9 ASSFGQGTQPQH
TRBJ1-1 TRBV7-2 ASSRQGLNTEAF
TRBJ1-3 TRBV28 ASSFNSGNTIY
TRBJ1-2 TRBV21-1 ARKKGTYGYT
TRBJ1-5 TRBV2 ASSSTGFNQPQH
TRBJ2-3 TRBV6-1 ASSGDRETDTQY
TRBJ2-7 TRBV27 ASSFLGGAEQY
TRBJ2-1 TRBV6-5 ASSRGENEQF
TRBJ2-1 TRBV7-2 ASSSGGGLAYNEQF
TRBJ2-3 TRBV11-2 ASSFQGTQY
TRBJ2-7 TRBV14 ASSLDRFYEQY
TRBJ1-5 TRBV2 ASQRGLDRNQPQH
TRBJ1-2 TRBV4-2 ASSPTGQDRYGYT
TRBJ1-1 TRBV6-1 ASTGELNTEAF
TRBJ2-5 TRBV5-4 ASSLGGVGGETQY
TRBJ1-2 TRBV7-3 ASSFGGDYGYT
TRBJ1-1 TRBV11-1 ASSVDRMNTEAF
TRBJ1-2 TRBV7-9 ASSILLTANYGYT
TRBJ1-1 TRBV28 ASISQGRSTEAF
TRBJ2-1 TRBV7-3 ASSLARHNEQF
TRBJ2-7 TRBV11-2 ASSLVGGGGQQY
TRBJ2-5 TRBV27 ASSYTGSQETQY
TRBJ1-1 TRBV18 ASSLTEDTEAF
TRBJ1-3 TRBV9 ASSKSGNTIY
TRBJ2-1 TRBV4-2 ASSQSGGYNEQF
TRBJ1-1 TRBV29-1 SVSNQGGYTEAF
TRBJ2-5 TRBV28 ASTAPGGETQY
TRBJ1-2 TRBV23-1 ASLPGVRGYT
TRBJ1-1 TRBV7-3 ASSLMSRQESEAF
TRBJ2-7 TRBV6-5 ASSYSQQGSTTGQY
TRBJ2-2 TRBV10-3 AISESVGELF
TRBJ1-2 TRBV19 ATRQSPNYGYT
TRBJ1-1 TRBV5-5 ASSPRTRDRGRWVEAF
TRBJ1-3 TRBV18 ASSRGLSASGNTIY
TRBJ2-7 TRBV4-1 ASSQDEQNFREQY
TRBJ1-2 TRBV29-1 SVDGGART
TRBJ2-3 TRBV19 ATLRQEGDTQY
TRBJ2-1 TRBV10-3 AINESRGGRDEQF
TRBJ1-1 TRBV11-3 ASSLRGTEAF
TRBJ1-5 TRBV10-3 ATDRARSNQPQH
TRBJ1-2 TRBV13 ASSSRTAPSYGYT